The 10 T cell receptor beta chains presented below share a single source sample, sequenced in a study of blood T cell repertoires in COVID-19. Data came from immunoSEQ multiplex PCR; TCRdb stores just in-frame clones and leaves some out. The sample shows 84,000 or so clones, 83% of them seen only once. The sample consisted of peripheral blood. These receptors were obtained from a woman older than 75 with acute or convalescent COVID-19.

In its sample, this clone was seen once. This chain joins TRBV6-9 and TRBJ2-5; tentative D call: TRBD2 (6 bases). This CDR3 is built from 15 residues. V was trimmed by 4 bases and J by 2 bases, leaving 14 bases between them. Germline loops: CDR1 MNHGY, CDR2 SVAAGI. The CDR3 reads CASSSGGAGQETQYF. CDR3 bases: TGTGCCAGCAGTTCAGGAGGGGCGGGACAAGAGACCCAGTACTTC.

This clone is categorized as medium-sized. The chain links TRBV5-4 to TRBJ2-7; TRBD1 matches at 10 bases. The CDR3 contains 17 residues. Germline V gene lookup returns CDR1 SGHNT and CDR2 YYREEE (reference sequence). With 7 bases clipped from V and 5 bases from J, the junction kept 18 bases outside the gene matches. Written as DNA, the CDR3 is TGTGCCAGCTTTCAGGACAACCCGGGACAGGGGCACCACGAGCAGTACTTC. It translates to CASFQDNPGQGHHEQYF.

This clone was counted a few times. This chain joins TRBV25-1 and TRBJ1-3, with D tentatively TRBD1 (5 bases). V was pared by 3 bases and J by 7 bases, with 10 bases between. Germline values: CDR1 MGHDK, CDR2 SYGVNS. This CDR3 comprises 13 residues. The CDR3 DNA is TGTGCCAGCAGTGACAGGGCCACCAACACCATATATTTT. Protein product: CASSDRATNTIYF.

The chain uses TRBV5-3 and TRBJ2-3; TRBD2 aligns across 8 bases. TRBV5-3 is designated an ORF whose function remains uncertain. The junction had 6 bases not matched to a gene; V was cut back by 6 bases and J by 0 bases. The CDR3 spans 15 residues. Here the CDR3 reads CARIAGGPSTDTQYF. For the CDR3, the DNA is TGTGCCAGAATTGCGGGAGGCCCTAGCACAGATACGCAGTATTTT.

The V gene is TRBV20-1, the J gene TRBJ2-2, with TRBD2 identical over 9 bases. Trimming removed 3 bases from V and 6 bases from J; junction bases left unmatched: 8. CDR3 size: 15 residues. In germline, CDR1 is DFQATT, CDR2 SNEGSKA (reference sequence). The CDR3: CSASGGSGRAGELFF. CDR3 DNA sequence: TGCAGTGCTAGTGGGGGTAGCGGGAGAGCCGGGGAGCTGTTTTTT.

This chain connects TRBV11-3 to TRBJ2-2; D is uncertain. This CDR3 is 13 amino acids long. Germline CDR1 and CDR2: SGHNT and YENEEA. The ends were cut back, 2 bases at V and 4 bases at J, with 5 bases in the middle. In nucleotides, the CDR3 is TGTGCCAGCAGCTTATCGAGCACCGGGGAGCTGTTTTTT. Protein product: CASSLSSTGELFF.

The genes are TRBV5-1 and TRBJ2-6; no definite D call. CDR1 and CDR2 from the germline V gene are SGHRS and YFSETQ. V was trimmed by 1 base and J by 0 bases, leaving 5 bases between them. The CDR3 is 15 amino acids. The CDR3 is CASSLYNSGANVLTF. Here the CDR3 DNA reads TGCGCCAGCAGCTTGTACAACTCTGGGGCCAACGTCCTGACTTTC. Full variable domain (missing parts from reference TRBV5-1 and TRBJ2-6): KAGVTQTPRYLIKTRGQQVTLSCSPISGHRSVSWYQQTPGQGLQFLFEYFSETQRNKGNFPGRFSGRQFSNSRSEMNVSTLELGDSALYLCASSLYNSGANVLTFGAGSRLTVL.

This CDR3 reads CASSSGTSDYNEQFF. For the CDR3, the DNA is TGTGCCAGCAGTTCCGGGACTAGCGACTACAATGAGCAGTTCTTC. V usage is TRBV7-2 and J usage is TRBJ2-1, with TRBD2 matching 10 bases. This CDR3 has 15 amino acids. V was pared by 6 bases and J by 3 bases, with 5 bases of the junction left unmatched. CDR1 and CDR2 from the germline V gene are SGHTA and FQGNSA.

V and J are TRBV6-5 and TRBJ1-1; TRBD1 matches at 12 bases. Germline V CDR1 and CDR2: MNHEY, SVGAGI. CDR3 length: 16 amino acids. With 2 bases clipped from V and 11 bases from J, the junction kept 12 bases outside the gene matches. The CDR3 DNA reads TGTGCCAGCAGTTACGGACCCCGGGACAGGGGGCGGTTTGCTTTCTTT. It encodes CASSYGPRDRGRFAFF.

This chain uses TRBV27 with TRBJ2-7; 12 positions agree with TRBD2. After removal of 3 bases from V and 6 bases from J, the junction contained 6 bases not matched to a gene. Germline CDR1 MNHEY, CDR2 SMNVEV (reference sequence). The CDR3 loop spans 15 amino acids. As DNA, the CDR3 is TGTGCCAGCAGTTTTCGGACTAGCGGGGTCCGCGAGCAGTACTTC. This sequence encodes CASSFRTSGVREQYF.